This is a list of T cell receptor beta chains from one sample in a study of tumor-infiltrating lymphocytes in primary liver carcinoma. TCRdb re-analysed the multiplex PCR reads in MiXCR, keeping a single row per CDR3 protein. The sample lists 100,000 or so distinct CDR3 sequences, roughly 85% occurring once. Material for sequencing was liver tumor tissue from sampling region 3. These receptors all come from a man in his forties or fifties with primary liver carcinoma and hepatitis B virus infection. CDR3s leave out the opening cysteine and the closing phenylalanine or tryptophan. Where a row states a size, it is once, few, many or the class of an expanded clone; other rows omit it.

CDR3aa,v_gene,abundance
SAREEAGDQPQH,TRBV20-1,-
SIGPGWGMRTEAF,TRBV29-1,-
SVQGQGNTGELL,TRBV29-1,-
ASSLVAESYNEQF,TRBV5-1,many
ASRGDSHTETF,TRBV6-2/TRBV6-3,-
SVVTSAANTGGLF,TRBV29-1,-
SVEDIGQGETQN,TRBV29-1,-
TSSSNRSSYEQY,TRBV11-2,-
ASNQGLNTGELF,TRBV4-3,-
AISSWDRRWNSPLH,TRBV4-3,-
ASGLGQGAGNLF,TRBV11-2,-
ATGWDTKNTGELF,TRBV6-1,many
ASILGGYGYI,TRBV12-3/TRBV12-4,-
SGRAGWGVNTEAF,TRBV29-1,-
ASMAGGAVYNEQF,TRBV5-1,-
ASSQEGYPSAAQPTYGYT,TRBV4-1,-
ASRIGINYGYT,TRBV6-5,-
ASSLGGSGSPQY,TRBV7-3,many
ASSLGSGRARFDYDQY,TRBV11-2,-
SVEAEMNTEAF,TRBV29-1,many
ACSTLTSGRSHEQL,TRBV6-1,-
SVEDARAEKNIQY,TRBV29-1,-
ASSLGGGVSIQY,TRBV28,many
TSSTGGTIESF,TRBV6-6,few
ARSLRLAGVFI,TRBV12-3/TRBV12-4,-
ARSSFSGGTEAF,TRBV7-8,-
ASSHVFGGGPLADTQY,TRBV7-8,-
VNSYGLSTEQY,TRBV6-2/TRBV6-3,-
ASSRSSRGGRAPYGYT,TRBV4-2,-
TTSYWRDGYEQY,TRBV6-6,-
PSSYWDSSYEQY,TRBV6-2/TRBV6-3,-
ANNITSAYEQY,TRBV7-8,once
ACSSNGGTSYEQY,TRBV5-1,-
ASNISGTEKLF,TRBV12-3/TRBV12-4,few
ASRPGRAGTGELF,TRBV7-9,-
ASSLRCSRRDEQF,TRBV28,-
ASSPNSIQGTERETQY,TRBV11-2,-
SARLWAGGYI,TRBV20-1,-
ASSLGGVRAYNVQF,TRBV5-8,-
ATGQEVTDTQY,TRBV24-1,-
ASSQEEWSTQY,TRBV4-3,-
ATSRGGLHYEQY,TRBV28,-
TSSSSRNSYEQY,TRBV11-2,few
ASSFAGTSHNEQF,TRBV12-3/TRBV12-4,-
ANSLGIPNNEQF,TRBV11-3,-
GSSSQGLTLNQPQH,TRBV6-1,-
ASSLPRENTDTQY,TRBV11-1,-
AGSLLEQLGDTQY,TRBV6-2/TRBV6-3,-
VSRWDMGFHGYI,TRBV7-9,-
ASRPLQAEHY,TRBV28,-
ASRKGGRSGSYVQY,TRBV6-2/TRBV6-3,-
SSAYDGGTGTDTQY,TRBV6-5,-
ASSLRQGAREIHY,TRBV5-4,-